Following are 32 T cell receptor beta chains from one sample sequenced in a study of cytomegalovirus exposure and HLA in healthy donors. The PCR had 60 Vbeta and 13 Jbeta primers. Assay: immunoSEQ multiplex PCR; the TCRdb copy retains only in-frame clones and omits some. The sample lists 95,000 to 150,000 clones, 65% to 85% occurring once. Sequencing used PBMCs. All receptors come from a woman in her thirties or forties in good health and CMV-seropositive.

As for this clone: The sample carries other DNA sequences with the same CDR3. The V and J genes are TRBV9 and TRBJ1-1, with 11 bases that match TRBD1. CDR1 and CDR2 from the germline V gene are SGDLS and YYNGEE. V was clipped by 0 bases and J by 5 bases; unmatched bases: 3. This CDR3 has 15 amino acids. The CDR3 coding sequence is TGTGCCAGCAGCGTAGGCGGGACAGGGGGAACTGAAGCTTTCTTT. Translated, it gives CASSVGGTGGTEAFF. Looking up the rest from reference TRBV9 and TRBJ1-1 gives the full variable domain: DSGVTQTPKHLITATGQRVTLRCSPRSGDLSVYWYQQSLDQGLQFLIQYYNGEERAKGNILERFSAQQFPDLHSELNLSSLELGDSALYFCASSVGGTGGTEAFFGQGTRLTVV.

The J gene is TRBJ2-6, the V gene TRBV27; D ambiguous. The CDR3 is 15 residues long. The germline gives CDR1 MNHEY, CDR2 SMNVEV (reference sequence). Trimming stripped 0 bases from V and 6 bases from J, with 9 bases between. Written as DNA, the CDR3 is TGTGCCAGCAGTTTATCGGCAGGTGAGGCCAACGTCCTGACTTTC. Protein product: CASSLSAGEANVLTF.

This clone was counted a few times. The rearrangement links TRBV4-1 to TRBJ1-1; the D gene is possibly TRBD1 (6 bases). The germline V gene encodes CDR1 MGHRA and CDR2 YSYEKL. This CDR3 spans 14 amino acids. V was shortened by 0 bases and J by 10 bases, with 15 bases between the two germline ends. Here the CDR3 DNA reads TGCGCCAGCAGCCAAGAACCCTCCCGAGGGGGAGCTTTCTTT. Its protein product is CASSQEPSRGGAFF.

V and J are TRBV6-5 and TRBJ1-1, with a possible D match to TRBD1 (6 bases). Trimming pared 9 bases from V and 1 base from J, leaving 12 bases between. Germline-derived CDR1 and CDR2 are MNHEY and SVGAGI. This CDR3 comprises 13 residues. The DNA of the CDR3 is TGTGCCAGTTGTGGACAGAAGAACACTGAAGCTTTCTTT. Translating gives CASCGQKNTEAFF.

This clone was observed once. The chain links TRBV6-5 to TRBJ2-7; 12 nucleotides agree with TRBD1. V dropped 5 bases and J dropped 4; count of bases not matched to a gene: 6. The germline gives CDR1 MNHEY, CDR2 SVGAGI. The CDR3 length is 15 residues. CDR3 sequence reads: CASSPGTGGFYEQYF. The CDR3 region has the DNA TGTGCCAGCAGTCCTGGGACAGGGGGCTTTTACGAGCAGTACTTC.

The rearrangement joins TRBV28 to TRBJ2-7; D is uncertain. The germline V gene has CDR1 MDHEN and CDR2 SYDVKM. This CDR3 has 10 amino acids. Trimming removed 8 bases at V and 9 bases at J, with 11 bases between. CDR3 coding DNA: TGTGCCAGCCCGATCCTAGGGCAGTACTTC. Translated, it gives CASPILGQYF.

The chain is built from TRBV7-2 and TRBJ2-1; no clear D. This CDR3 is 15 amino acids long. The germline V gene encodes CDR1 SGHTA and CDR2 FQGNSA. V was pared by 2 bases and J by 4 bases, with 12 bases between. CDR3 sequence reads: CASSLQQSTYNEQFF. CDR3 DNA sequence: TGTGCCAGCAGCTTACAACAGAGTACATACAATGAGCAGTTCTTC. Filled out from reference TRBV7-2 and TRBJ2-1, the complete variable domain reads GAGVSQSPSNKVTEKGKDVELRCDPISGHTALYWYRQSLGQGLEFLIYFQGNSAPDKSGLPSDRFSAERTGGSVSTLTIQRTQQEDSAVYLCASSLQQSTYNEQFFGPGTRLTVL.

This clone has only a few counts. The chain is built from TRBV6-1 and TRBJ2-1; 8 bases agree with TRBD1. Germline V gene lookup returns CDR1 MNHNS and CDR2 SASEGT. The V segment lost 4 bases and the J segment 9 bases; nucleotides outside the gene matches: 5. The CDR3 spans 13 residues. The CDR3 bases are TGTGCCAGCAGTGGAAACACAGGGGGTGAGCAGTTCTTC. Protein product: CASSGNTGGEQFF.

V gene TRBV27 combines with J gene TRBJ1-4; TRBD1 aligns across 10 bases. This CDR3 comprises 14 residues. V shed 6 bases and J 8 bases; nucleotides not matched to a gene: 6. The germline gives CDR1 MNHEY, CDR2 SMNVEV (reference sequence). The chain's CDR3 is CASRRQGAREKLFF. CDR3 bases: TGTGCCAGCAGGCGACAGGGGGCGCGGGAAAAACTGTTTTTT.

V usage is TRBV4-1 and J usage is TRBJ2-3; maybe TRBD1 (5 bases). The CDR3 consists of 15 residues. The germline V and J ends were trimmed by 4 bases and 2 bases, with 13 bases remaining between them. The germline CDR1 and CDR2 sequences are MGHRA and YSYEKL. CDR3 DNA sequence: TGCGCCAGCAGCCGTACGGAAGGGGTCACAGATACGCAGTATTTT. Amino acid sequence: CASSRTEGVTDTQYF.

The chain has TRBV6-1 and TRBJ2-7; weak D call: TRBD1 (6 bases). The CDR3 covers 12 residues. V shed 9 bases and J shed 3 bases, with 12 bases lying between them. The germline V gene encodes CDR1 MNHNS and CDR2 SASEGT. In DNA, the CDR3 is TGTGCCAGTCGCAGGGGATACTACGAGCAGTACTTC. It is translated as CASRRGYYEQYF.

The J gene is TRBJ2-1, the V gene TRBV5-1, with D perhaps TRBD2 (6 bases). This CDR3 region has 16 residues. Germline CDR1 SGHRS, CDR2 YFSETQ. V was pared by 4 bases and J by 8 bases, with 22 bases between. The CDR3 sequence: CASSPEGLPDIHEQFF. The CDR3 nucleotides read TGCGCCAGCAGCCCGGAGGGACTCCCGGATATCCATGAGCAGTTCTTC.

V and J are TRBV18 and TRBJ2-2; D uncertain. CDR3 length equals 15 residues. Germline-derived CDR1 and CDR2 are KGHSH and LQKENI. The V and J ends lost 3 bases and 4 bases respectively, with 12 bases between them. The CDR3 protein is CASSPRASSTGELFF. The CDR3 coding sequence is TGTGCCAGCTCACCTCGTGCCAGTTCCACCGGGGAGCTGTTTTTT.

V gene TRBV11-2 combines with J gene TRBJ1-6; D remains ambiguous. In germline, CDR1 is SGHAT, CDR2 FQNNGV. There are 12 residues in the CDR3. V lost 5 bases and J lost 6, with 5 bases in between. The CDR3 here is CASSHSNSPLHF. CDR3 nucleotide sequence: TGTGCCAGCAGCCACAGTAATTCACCCCTCCACTTT.

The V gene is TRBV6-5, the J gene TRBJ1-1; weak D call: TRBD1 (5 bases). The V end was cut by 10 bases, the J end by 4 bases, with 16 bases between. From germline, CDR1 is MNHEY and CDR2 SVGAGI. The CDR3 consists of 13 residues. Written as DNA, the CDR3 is TGTGCCACCAATGGACGGGGGGGCACTGAAGCTTTCTTT. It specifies CATNGRGGTEAFF.

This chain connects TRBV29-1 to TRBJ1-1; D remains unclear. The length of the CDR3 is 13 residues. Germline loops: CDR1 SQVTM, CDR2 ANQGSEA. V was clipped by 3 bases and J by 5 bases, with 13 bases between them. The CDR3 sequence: CSVEPSGRTEAFF. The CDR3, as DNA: TGCAGCGTTGAGCCCTCGGGGAGGACTGAAGCTTTCTTT.

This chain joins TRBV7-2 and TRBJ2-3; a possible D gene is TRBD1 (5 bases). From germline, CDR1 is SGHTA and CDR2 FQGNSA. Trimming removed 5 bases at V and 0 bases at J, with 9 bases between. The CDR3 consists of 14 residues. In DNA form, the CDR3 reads TGTGCCAGCAGCGTTGGGGCTAGCACAGATACGCAGTATTTT. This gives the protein CASSVGASTDTQYF.

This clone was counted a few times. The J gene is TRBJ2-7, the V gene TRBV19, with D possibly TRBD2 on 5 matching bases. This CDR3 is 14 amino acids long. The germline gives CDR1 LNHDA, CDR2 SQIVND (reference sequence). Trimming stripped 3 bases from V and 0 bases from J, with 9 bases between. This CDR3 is CASSMMGSSYEQYF. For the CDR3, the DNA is TGTGCCAGTAGTATGATGGGGAGCTCCTACGAGCAGTACTTC.

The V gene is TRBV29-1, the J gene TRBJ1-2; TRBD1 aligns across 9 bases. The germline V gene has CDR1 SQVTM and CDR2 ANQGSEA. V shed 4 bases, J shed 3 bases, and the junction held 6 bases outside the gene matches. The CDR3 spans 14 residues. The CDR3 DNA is TGCAGCGTTGCGGGGACAGGGAGGGACTATGGCTACACCTTC. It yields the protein CSVAGTGRDYGYTF.

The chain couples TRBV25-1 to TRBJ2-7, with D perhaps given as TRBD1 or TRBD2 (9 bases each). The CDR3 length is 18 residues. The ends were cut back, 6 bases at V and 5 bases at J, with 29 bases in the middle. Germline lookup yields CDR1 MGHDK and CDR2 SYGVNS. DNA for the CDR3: TGTGCCAGCAGCACGAACAGGGGGCAGGGTAGCGGGAGTGACGAGCAGTACTTC. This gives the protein CASSTNRGQGSGSDEQYF.

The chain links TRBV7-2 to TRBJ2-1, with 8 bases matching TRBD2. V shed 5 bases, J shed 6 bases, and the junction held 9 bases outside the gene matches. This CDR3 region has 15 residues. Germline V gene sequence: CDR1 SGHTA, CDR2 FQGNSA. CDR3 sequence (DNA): TGTGCCAGCAGCATATCTAGCGGGCTCAGCAATGAGCAGTTCTTC. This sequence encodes CASSISSGLSNEQFF.

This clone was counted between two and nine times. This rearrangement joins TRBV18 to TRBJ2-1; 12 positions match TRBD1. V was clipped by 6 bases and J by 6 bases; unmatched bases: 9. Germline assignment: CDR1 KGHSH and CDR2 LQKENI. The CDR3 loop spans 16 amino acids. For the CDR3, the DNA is TGTGCCAGCTCCCAGACCGGGACAGGGGGCATCAATGAGCAGTTCTTC. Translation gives CASSQTGTGGINEQFF.

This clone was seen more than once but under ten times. CDR3 region: CASSLFGNTEAFF. CDR3 DNA sequence: TGTGCCAGCAGCTTGTTCGGGAACACTGAAGCTTTCTTT. V is TRBV5-4 and J is TRBJ1-1, with D unresolved. The germline V gene has CDR1 SGHNT and CDR2 YYREEE (reference sequence). The CDR3 spans 13 residues. Trimming stripped 1 base from V and 1 base from J, with 5 bases between.

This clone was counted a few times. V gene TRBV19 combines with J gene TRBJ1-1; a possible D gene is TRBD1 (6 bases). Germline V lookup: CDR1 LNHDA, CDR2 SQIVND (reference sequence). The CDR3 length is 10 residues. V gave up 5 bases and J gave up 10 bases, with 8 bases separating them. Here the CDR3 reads CASSQGTAFF. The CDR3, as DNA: TGTGCCAGTAGTCAGGGGACAGCTTTCTTT.

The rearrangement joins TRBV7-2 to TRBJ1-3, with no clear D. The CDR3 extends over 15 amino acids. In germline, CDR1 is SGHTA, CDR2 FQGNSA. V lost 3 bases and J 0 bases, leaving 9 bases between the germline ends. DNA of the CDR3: TGTGCCAGCAGCTTGGGAGGGAGCTCTGGAAACACCATATATTTT. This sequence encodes CASSLGGSSGNTIYF.

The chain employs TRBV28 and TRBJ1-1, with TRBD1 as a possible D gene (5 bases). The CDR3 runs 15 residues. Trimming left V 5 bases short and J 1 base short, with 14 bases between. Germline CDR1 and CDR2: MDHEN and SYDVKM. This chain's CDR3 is CASSGGDVGNTEAFF. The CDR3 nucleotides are TGTGCCAGCAGTGGGGGGGACGTGGGGAACACTGAAGCTTTCTTT.

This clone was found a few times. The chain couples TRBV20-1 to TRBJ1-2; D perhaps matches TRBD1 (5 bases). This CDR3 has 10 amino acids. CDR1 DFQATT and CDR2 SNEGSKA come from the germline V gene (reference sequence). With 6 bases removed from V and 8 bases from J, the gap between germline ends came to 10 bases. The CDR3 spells CSATDSGYTF. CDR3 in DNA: TGCAGTGCGACCGACAGCGGCTACACCTTC.

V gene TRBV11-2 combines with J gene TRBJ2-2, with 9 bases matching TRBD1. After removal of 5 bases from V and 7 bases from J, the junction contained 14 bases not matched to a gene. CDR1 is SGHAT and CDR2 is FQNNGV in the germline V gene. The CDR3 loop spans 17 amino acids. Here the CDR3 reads CASSPQPPGQGRGELFF. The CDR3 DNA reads TGTGCCAGCAGCCCACAGCCCCCGGGACAGGGTCGCGGGGAGCTGTTTTTT.

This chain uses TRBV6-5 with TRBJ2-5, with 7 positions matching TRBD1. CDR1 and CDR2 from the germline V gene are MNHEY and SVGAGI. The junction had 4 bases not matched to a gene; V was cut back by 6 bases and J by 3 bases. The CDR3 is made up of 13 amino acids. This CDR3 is CASRTGWKETQYF. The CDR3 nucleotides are TGTGCCAGCAGGACAGGGTGGAAAGAGACCCAGTACTTC.

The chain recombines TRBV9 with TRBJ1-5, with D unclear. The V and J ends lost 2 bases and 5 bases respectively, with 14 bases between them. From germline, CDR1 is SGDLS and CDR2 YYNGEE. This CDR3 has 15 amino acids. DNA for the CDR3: TGTGCCAGCAGCGTGGGAGCCGAAGCGGATCAGCCCCAGCATTTT. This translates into CASSVGAEADQPQHF.

CDR3 sequence reads: CASSLFQGTREKLFF. The CDR3 DNA reads TGTGCCAGCAGTTTATTTCAGGGGACGCGTGAAAAACTGTTTTTT. The chain links TRBV28 to TRBJ1-4; D might be TRBD1 (6 bases). CDR1 and CDR2 from the germline V gene are MDHEN and SYDVKM. The germline V and J ends were trimmed by 1 base and 7 bases, with 13 bases remaining between them. The CDR3 loop spans 15 amino acids.

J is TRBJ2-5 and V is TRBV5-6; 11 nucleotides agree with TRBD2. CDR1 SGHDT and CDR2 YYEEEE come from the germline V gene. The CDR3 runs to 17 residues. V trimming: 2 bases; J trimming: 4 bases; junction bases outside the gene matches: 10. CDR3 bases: TGTGCCAGCAGCTTACTACTAGCGGGAGCAATTCCAGAGACCCAGTACTTC. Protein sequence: CASSLLLAGAIPETQYF.